This entry features one T cell receptor beta chain sequence. The data were taken from a study of OX40 agonist ivuxolimab in advanced cancers. Looking at the study overall: In three patients, partial responses were observed, one with hepatocellular carcinoma and two with cutaneous melanoma.

This table comes from immunoSEQ multiplex PCR, and its TCRdb copy is limited to in-frame clones, with some not included. The sample records 95,000 to 150,000 clones, 90% to 95% being singletons. Blood specimens came from baseline, cycle 4 day 1, and cycle 7 day 1. Germline-derived CDR1 and CDR2 are SNHLY and FYNNEI. The CDR3 is 15 residues long. The V and J ends lost 2 bases and 5 bases respectively, with 15 bases between them. The sequenced sample was CD4+ or CD8+ T cells sorted from blood, obtained in a trial of the OX40 agonist ivuxolimab. The clonotype comes from an adult with an advanced solid tumor such as melanoma, head and neck, liver or kidney cancer. This chain links TRBV2 with TRBJ1-2, with a possible D match to TRBD1 (5 bases). The CDR3 DNA is TGTGCCAGCAGTGAAAGGGCGGGGCGGGGGTATGGCTACACCTTC. This gives the protein CASSERAGRGYGYTF.